Following are 20 T cell receptor beta chains from one sample sequenced in a study of cytomegalovirus exposure and HLA in healthy donors. Using immunoSEQ multiplex PCR, the repertoire was profiled, and TCRdb retains in-frame clones only, with some absent. The data show 350,000 or so clones, with 86% seen just once and around 0.8% held by the top ten. What was sequenced was PBMCs. The receptors shown here come from a woman younger than 30 in good health and CMV-seronegative.

The V and J genes are TRBV7-3 and TRBJ1-1; tentatively, D is TRBD1 (6 bases). This CDR3 spans 14 amino acids. CDR1 is SGHTA and CDR2 is FQGTGA in the germline V gene. Trimming removed 8 bases from V and 3 bases from J, with 16 bases in between. CDR3: CASAKQGSDTEAFF. CDR3 DNA: TGTGCCAGCGCAAAGCAGGGGTCCGACACTGAAGCTTTCTTT. The full variable domain, completed using reference TRBV7-3 and TRBJ1-1, is GAGVSQTPSNKVTEKGKYVELRCDPISGHTALYWYRQSLGQGPEFLIYFQGTGAADDSGLPNDRFFAVRPEGSVSTLKIQRTERGDSAVYLCASAKQGSDTEAFFGQGTRLTVV.

This rearrangement joins TRBV28 to TRBJ1-5, with 7 bases lining up with TRBD1. V trimming: 7 bases; J trimming: 7 bases; junction bases outside the gene matches: 7. This CDR3 region has 13 residues. Germline values: CDR1 MDHEN, CDR2 SYDVKM. The CDR3 loop is CASTGQAWQPQHF. CDR3 in DNA: TGTGCCAGCACCGGACAGGCGTGGCAGCCCCAGCATTTT.

This chain joins TRBV27 and TRBJ1-1, with 11 nucleotides matching TRBD1. The CDR3 contains 14 residues. Trimming cost V 7 bases and J 2 bases; bases outside gene matches: 3. Germline V gene data show CDR1 as MNHEY and CDR2 as SMNVEV (reference sequence). The CDR3 bases are TGTGCCAGCAAGGACAGGGGGCAAAACACTGAAGCTTTCTTT. Translating gives CASKDRGQNTEAFF.

The chain employs TRBV6-5 and TRBJ2-7; 10 nucleotides agree with TRBD2. Germline V gene data show CDR1 as MNHEY and CDR2 as SVGAGI. This CDR3 has 16 residues. V dropped 0 bases and J dropped 3; count of bases not matched to a gene: 5. The CDR3 sequence is CASSYSVLAGNYEQYF. CDR3 in DNA: TGTGCCAGCAGTTACTCTGTACTAGCGGGGAACTACGAGCAGTACTTC.

This CDR3 is CASSGGQGSYEQYF. The DNA for the CDR3 is TGTGCCAGCAGCGGCGGACAGGGGTCCTACGAGCAGTACTTC. V usage is TRBV5-4 and J usage is TRBJ2-7; TRBD1 matches at 9 bases. J gave up 1 base and V 4 bases, and 3 bases lay outside the gene matches. The CDR3 loop spans 14 amino acids. Germline CDR1 is SGHNT and CDR2 is YYREEE (reference sequence). The full variable domain, completed using reference TRBV5-4 and TRBJ2-7, is ETGVTQSPTHLIKTRGQQVTLRCSSQSGHNTVSWYQQALGQGPQFIFQYYREEENGRGNFPPRFSGLQFPNYSSELNVNALELDDSALYLCASSGGQGSYEQYFGPGTRLTVT.

The chain is built from TRBV14 and TRBJ2-3, with no clear D. The CDR3 loop spans 17 amino acids. CDR1 and CDR2 (germline): SGHDN, FVKESK. V lost 1 base and J 3 bases, leaving 17 bases between the germline ends. CDR3 DNA: TGTGCCAGCAGCCAAGGAGCATTACAGACCAATACAGATACGCAGTATTTT. Its translation: CASSQGALQTNTDTQYF.

The chain joins TRBV4-1 to TRBJ1-3; D is ambiguous. The CDR3 is made up of 14 amino acids. The V gene lost 4 bases and the J gene lost 8 bases, with 15 bases spanning the gap. Germline V CDR1 and CDR2: MGHRA, YSYEKL. This chain's CDR3 is CASSRSGPGDTIYF. The CDR3 nucleotides read TGCGCCAGCAGCCGGAGTGGGCCGGGAGACACCATATATTTT.

In its sample, this clone was seen once. The rearrangement links TRBV5-1 to TRBJ1-1, with TRBD1 identical over 7 bases. V lost 4 bases, J lost 4 bases, and 7 bases stayed unmatched. The CDR3 loop spans 14 amino acids. Germline-derived CDR1 and CDR2 are SGHRS and YFSETQ. CDR3 region: CASSPTGIGTEAFF. The DNA of the CDR3 is TGCGCCAGCAGCCCGACAGGGATTGGCACTGAAGCTTTCTTT.

In its sample, this clone was seen once. V gene TRBV5-1 combines with J gene TRBJ2-7; a possible D gene is TRBD2 (6 bases). The V and J ends lost 3 bases and 4 bases respectively, with 14 bases between them. There are 14 residues in the CDR3. Germline V lookup: CDR1 SGHRS, CDR2 YFSETQ. CDR3 residues: CASSYLAGRYEQYF. The DNA for the CDR3 is TGCGCCAGCAGCTACCTTGCGGGGAGATACGAGCAGTACTTC.

With regard to this clone: The sample has other DNA sequences that encode this CDR3 too. The chain employs TRBV27 and TRBJ1-1; TRBD1 is a possible D gene (6 bases). V lost 2 bases and J lost 5, with 9 bases in between. The CDR3 is 13 amino acids. Germline V gene sequence: CDR1 MNHEY, CDR2 SMNVEV (reference sequence). CDR3 DNA sequence: TGTGCCAGCAGTTTAGGTAGGGGGACTGAAGCTTTCTTT. Its translation is CASSLGRGTEAFF.

The chain links TRBV5-1 to TRBJ2-1; no clear D. Germline assignment: CDR1 SGHRS and CDR2 YFSETQ. This CDR3 comprises 11 residues. The V end lost 1 base, the J end lost 10 bases, and 6 bases lay between the germline ends. The chain's CDR3 is CASSLSGEQFF. The CDR3 DNA follows: TGCGCCAGCAGCTTGTCCGGGGAGCAGTTCTTC. Full variable domain (missing parts from reference TRBV5-1 and TRBJ2-1): KAGVTQTPRYLIKTRGQQVTLSCSPISGHRSVSWYQQTPGQGLQFLFEYFSETQRNKGNFPGRFSGRQFSNSRSEMNVSTLELGDSALYLCASSLSGEQFFGPGTRLTVL.

The rearrangement uses TRBV30 and TRBJ1-4, with D possibly being TRBD1 (6 bases). The CDR3 has 14 residues. The V gene lost 8 bases and the J gene lost 0 bases, with 13 bases spanning the gap. Germline V lookup: CDR1 GTSNPN, CDR2 SVGIG (reference sequence). The CDR3 spells CAARGPATNEKLFF. DNA for the CDR3: TGTGCCGCCAGGGGACCCGCAACTAATGAAAAACTGTTTTTT.

The chain carries TRBV27 and TRBJ2-3, with 12 positions matching TRBD2. The CDR3 runs 18 residues. Germline CDR1 MNHEY, CDR2 SMNVEV (reference sequence). The V gene end was trimmed by 4 bases and the J gene end by 1 base; junction bases not matched to a gene: 9. CDR3 residues: CASSSVWGLAGGTDTQYF. The CDR3 DNA reads TGTGCCAGCAGTTCGGTTTGGGGACTAGCGGGTGGCACAGATACGCAGTATTTT.

The genes are TRBV28 and TRBJ2-1, with 9 bases matching TRBD2. The CDR3 has 15 residues. The V and J ends lost 3 bases and 8 bases, in that order; junction bases with no gene match: 8. Germline V CDR1 and CDR2: MDHEN, SYDVKM. The CDR3, as DNA: TGTGCCAGCAGTTTCTCGCGGGAGGGCCGGGATGAGCAGTTCTTC. It specifies CASSFSREGRDEQFF.

The rearrangement uses TRBV5-1 and TRBJ2-1; 10 bases are a match to TRBD1. Trimming took 0 bases from V and 7 from J; bases not matched to a gene: 7. The CDR3 covers 16 residues. Germline V gene data show CDR1 as SGHRS and CDR2 as YFSETQ. The CDR3 here is CASSLVLTGGINEQFF. The DNA of the CDR3 is TGCGCCAGCAGCTTGGTGTTGACAGGGGGCATAAATGAGCAGTTCTTC.

The chain is built from TRBV4-3 and TRBJ1-1, with a possible D match to TRBD1 (5 bases). V lost 0 bases to trimming and J lost 8 bases, with 16 bases between them. Germline V gene lookup returns CDR1 LGHNA and CDR2 YSLEER. The CDR3 runs 15 residues. The CDR3 DNA is TGCGCCAGCAGCCAAGAGCGGACACCCGCCTGGGAAGCTTTCTTT. Its translation: CASSQERTPAWEAFF.

V is TRBV20-1 and J is TRBJ2-7; no reliable D call. The CDR3 has 11 residues. Germline assignment: CDR1 DFQATT and CDR2 SNEGSKA (reference sequence). V gave up 5 bases and J gave up 4 bases, with 9 bases separating them. In nucleotides, the CDR3 is TGCAGTGCTGGTGAAACTTACGAGCAGTACTTC. Translation gives CSAGETYEQYF.

CDR3 bases: TGTGCCAGCAGTTCTCCGGGACTAGCGCGGAATGAGCAGTTCTTC. It codes for CASSSPGLARNEQFF. This chain uses TRBV28 with TRBJ2-1, with TRBD2 identical over 10 bases. Germline assignment: CDR1 MDHEN and CDR2 SYDVKM. CDR3 size: 15 residues. J lost 7 bases, V lost 4 bases, and 7 bases had no gene match.

J is TRBJ2-3 and V is TRBV7-2; D remains unclear. Looked up from germline, CDR1 is SGHTA and CDR2 is FQGNSA. This CDR3 spans 12 amino acids. V lost 4 bases, J lost 5 bases, and 7 bases lay in between. The CDR3 here is CASSSTRDTQYF. CDR3 coding DNA: TGTGCCAGCAGCTCGACTCGAGATACGCAGTATTTT.

CDR3 DNA: TGTGCCAGCAGTTTAGTCCCAGGGGGCGCGGCACAGTACTTC. Translated: CASSLVPGGAAQYF. This rearrangement joins TRBV28 to TRBJ2-7; 8 positions agree with TRBD1. J gave up 10 bases and V 2 bases, and 10 bases lay outside the gene matches. This CDR3 region has 14 residues. The germline CDR1 and CDR2 sequences are MDHEN and SYDVKM.